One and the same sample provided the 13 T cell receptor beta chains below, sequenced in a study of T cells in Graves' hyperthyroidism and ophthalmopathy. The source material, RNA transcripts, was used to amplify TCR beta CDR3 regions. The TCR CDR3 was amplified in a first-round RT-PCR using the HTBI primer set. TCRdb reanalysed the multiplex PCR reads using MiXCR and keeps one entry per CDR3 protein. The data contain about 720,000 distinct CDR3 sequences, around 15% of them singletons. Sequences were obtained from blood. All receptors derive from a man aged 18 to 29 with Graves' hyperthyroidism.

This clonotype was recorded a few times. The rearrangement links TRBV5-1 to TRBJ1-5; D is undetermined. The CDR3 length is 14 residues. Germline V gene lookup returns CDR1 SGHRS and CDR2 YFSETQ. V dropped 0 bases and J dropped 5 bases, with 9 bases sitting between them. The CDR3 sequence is CASSLDNVDQPQHF. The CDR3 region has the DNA TGCGCCAGCAGCTTGGACAATGTGGATCAGCCCCAGCATTTT.

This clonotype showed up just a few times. In DNA, the CDR3 is TGCAGTGCTAGAGAGACGGGAGCGGGGGATACGCAGTATTTT. Its protein is CSARETGAGDTQYF. V usage is TRBV20-1 and J usage is TRBJ2-3; 7 nucleotides line up with TRBD2. The CDR3 sequence is 14 residues long. V was pared by 0 bases and J by 6 bases, with 6 bases of the junction left unmatched. CDR1 DFQATT and CDR2 SNEGSKA come from the germline V gene (reference sequence).

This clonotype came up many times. CDR3 region: CASSQSGGYEQYF. The CDR3 DNA follows: TGTGCCAGCAGTCAGAGTGGGGGCTACGAGCAGTACTTC. V gene TRBV9 combines with J gene TRBJ2-7; D tentatively fits TRBD1 or TRBD2 (5 bases each). V gave up 5 bases and J gave up 3 bases, with 12 bases separating them. The CDR3 consists of 13 residues. Germline V gene data show CDR1 as SGDLS and CDR2 as YYNGEE.

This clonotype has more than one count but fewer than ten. The CDR3 is CSVERDTSYEQYF. CDR3 DNA sequence: TGCAGCGTTGAACGGGACACTTCCTACGAGCAGTACTTC. The chain is built from TRBV29-1 and TRBJ2-7; possibly TRBD1 for D (6 bases). The CDR3 totals 13 residues. Germline CDR1 and CDR2: SQVTM and ANQGSEA. V was pared by 2 bases and J by 1 base, with 9 bases between.

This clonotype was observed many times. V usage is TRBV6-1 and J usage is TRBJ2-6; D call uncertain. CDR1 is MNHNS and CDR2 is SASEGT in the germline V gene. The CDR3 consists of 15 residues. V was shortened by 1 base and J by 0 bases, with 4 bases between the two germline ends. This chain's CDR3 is CASSEDNSGANVLTF. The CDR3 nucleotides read TGTGCCAGCAGTGAAGACAACTCTGGGGCCAACGTCCTGACTTTC.

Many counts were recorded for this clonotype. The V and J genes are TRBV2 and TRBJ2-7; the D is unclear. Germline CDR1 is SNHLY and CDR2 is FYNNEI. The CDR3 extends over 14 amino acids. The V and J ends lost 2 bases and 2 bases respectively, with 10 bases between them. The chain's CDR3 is CASSERAGPYEQYF. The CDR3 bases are TGTGCCAGCAGTGAACGGGCTGGTCCCTACGAGCAGTACTTC. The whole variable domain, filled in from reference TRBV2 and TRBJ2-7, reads EPEVTQTPSHQVTQMGQEVILRCVPISNHLYFYWYRQILGQKVEFLVSFYNNEISEKSEIFDDQFSVERPDGSNFTLKIRSTKLEDSAMYFCASSERAGPYEQYFGPGTRLTVT.

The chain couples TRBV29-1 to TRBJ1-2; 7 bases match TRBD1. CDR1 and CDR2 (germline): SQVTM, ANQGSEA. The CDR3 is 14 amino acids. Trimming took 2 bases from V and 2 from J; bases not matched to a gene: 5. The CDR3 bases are TGCAGCGTTGAACCTAGACAGGGAAACTATGGCTACACCTTC. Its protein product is CSVEPRQGNYGYTF. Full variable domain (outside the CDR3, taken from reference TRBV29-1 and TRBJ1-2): SAVISQKPSRDICQRGTSLTIQCQVDSQVTMMFWYRQQPGQSLTLIATANQGSEATYESGFVIDKFPISRPNLTFSTLTVSNMSPEDSSIYLCSVEPRQGNYGYTFGSGTRLTVV.

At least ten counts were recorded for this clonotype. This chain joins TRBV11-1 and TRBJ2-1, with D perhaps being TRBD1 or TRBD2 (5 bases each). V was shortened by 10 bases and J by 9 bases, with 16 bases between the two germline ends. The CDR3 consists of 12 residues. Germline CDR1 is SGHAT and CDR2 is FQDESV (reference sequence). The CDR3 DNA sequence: TGTGCCACCGGGACGGCGGCGGGTGAGCAGTTCTTC. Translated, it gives CATGTAAGEQFF.

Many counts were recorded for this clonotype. The CDR3 protein is CASSRDSAYEQYF. DNA of the CDR3: TGTGCCAGCTCACGGGACAGTGCCTACGAGCAGTACTTC. The chain carries TRBV18 and TRBJ2-7, with 7 bases identical to TRBD1. Germline V lookup: CDR1 KGHSH, CDR2 LQKENI. The CDR3 covers 13 residues. V was clipped by 4 bases and J by 2 bases; unmatched bases: 2.

The CDR3 DNA reads TGTGCCAGCAGTCACGGACTAGCGTACCGATCCCCCAATGAGCAGTTCTTC. This sequence encodes CASSHGLAYRSPNEQFF. V gene TRBV27 combines with J gene TRBJ2-1; 9 bases agree with TRBD2. This CDR3 has 17 residues. Trimming cost V 5 bases and J 6 bases; bases outside gene matches: 14. CDR1 and CDR2 (germline): MNHEY, SMNVEV (reference sequence).

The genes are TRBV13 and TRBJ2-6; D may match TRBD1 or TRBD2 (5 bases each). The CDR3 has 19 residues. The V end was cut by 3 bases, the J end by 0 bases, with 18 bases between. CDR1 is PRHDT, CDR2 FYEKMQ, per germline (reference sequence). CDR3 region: CASSLSPGRRPSGANVLTF. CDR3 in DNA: TGTGCCAGCAGCTTGAGCCCGGGACGGAGGCCCTCTGGGGCCAACGTCCTGACTTTC.

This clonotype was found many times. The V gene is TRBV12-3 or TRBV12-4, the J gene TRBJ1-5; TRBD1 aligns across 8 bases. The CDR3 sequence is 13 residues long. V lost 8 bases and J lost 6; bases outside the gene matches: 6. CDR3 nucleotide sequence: TGTGCCAGCTCACCAACAGGGGGTCAGCCCCAGCATTTT. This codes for CASSPTGGQPQHF.

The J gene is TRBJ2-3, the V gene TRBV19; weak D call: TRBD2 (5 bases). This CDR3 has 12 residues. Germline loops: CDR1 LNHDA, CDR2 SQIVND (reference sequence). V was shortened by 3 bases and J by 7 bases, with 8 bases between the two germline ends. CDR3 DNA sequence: TGTGCCAGTAGTATGTTAGCGAATACGCAGTATTTT. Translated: CASSMLANTQYF.